The following is a T cell receptor (beta chain) sequence with its context. Antigen specificity is unknown. cDNA came from roughly 0.47 to 1 ug RNA primed by random hexamers. Across 54 Vbeta and 13 Jbeta, TCR beta CDR3 was amplified with immunoSEQ multiplex PCR. TCRdb reprocessed the immunoSEQ multiplex PCR reads via MiXCR and lists one record per CDR3 protein. The sample records about 200,000 distinct CDR3 sequences, 90% to 95% being singletons. V was pared by 5 bases and J by 0 bases, with 4 bases of the junction left unmatched. The CDR3 sequence is 16 residues long. The germline gives CDR1 LGHDT, CDR2 YNNKEL (reference sequence). This sample is drawn from a study of CD8 T cells in Susac syndrome. The study, taken as a whole, reports: The study acknowledged a relatively small number of individuals in its TCR sequencing and HLA analysis.

FACS enriched CD8+ TEMRA cells, while bulk CD8+ and CD4+ were negatively isolated. This clonotype was obtained from a human donor with multiple sclerosis. The sample was CD4+ T cells from PBMCs. The chain couples TRBV3-1 to TRBJ2-3, with 11 bases fitting TRBD2. CDR3 in amino acids: CASSKRTSGSTDTQYF. CDR3 bases: TGTGCCAGCAGCAAACGGACTAGCGGGAGCACAGATACGCAGTATTTT.